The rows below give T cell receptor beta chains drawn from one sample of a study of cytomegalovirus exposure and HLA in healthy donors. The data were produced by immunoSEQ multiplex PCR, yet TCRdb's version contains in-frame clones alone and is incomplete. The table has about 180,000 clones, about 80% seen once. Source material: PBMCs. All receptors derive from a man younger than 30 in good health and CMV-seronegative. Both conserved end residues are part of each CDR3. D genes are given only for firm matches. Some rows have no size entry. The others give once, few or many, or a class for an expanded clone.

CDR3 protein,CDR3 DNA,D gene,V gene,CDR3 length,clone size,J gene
CASTGQGSYEQYF,TGCGCAAGCACGGGACAGGGCTCCTACGAGCAGTACTTC,TRBD1,TRBV5-1,13,once,TRBJ2-7
CASSPPFGTPNTEAFF,TGTGCCAGCAGCCCTCCCTTTGGGACACCGAACACTGAAGCTTTCTTT,-,TRBV11-2,16,-,TRBJ1-1
CASSVIQGNLRSNQPQHF,TGTGCCAGCAGTGTGATACAGGGTAATTTAAGGAGCAATCAGCCCCAGCATTTT,-,TRBV6-1,18,few,TRBJ1-5
CASSAVERSNQPQHF,TGTGCCAGCAGTGCGGTAGAGCGGAGCAATCAGCCCCAGCATTTT,-,TRBV2,15,once,TRBJ1-5
CASSEGLAGF,TGTGCCAGCAGTGAGGGACTAGCGGGATTC,TRBD2,TRBV25-1,10,-,TRBJ2-7
CASSLTSGGGQFF,TGTGCCAGCAGCTTAACTAGCGGGGGGGGGCAGTTCTTC,TRBD2,TRBV7-9,13,-,TRBJ2-1
CASSLRGVRGTGELFF,TGTGCCAGCAGTTTACGAGGTGTAAGGGGAACCGGGGAGCTGTTTTTT,-,TRBV27,16,-,TRBJ2-2
CASSPPWGGQPQHF,TGTGCCAGCTCACCACCCTGGGGGGGCCAGCCCCAGCATTTT,-,TRBV18,14,-,TRBJ1-5
CAIRQGATGANVLTF,TGTGCCATTAGACAGGGGGCGACTGGGGCCAACGTCCTGACTTTC,TRBD1,TRBV10-3,15,-,TRBJ2-6
CASSIDRGRYEQYF,TGTGCCAGTAGTATAGACAGGGGCCGGTACGAGCAGTACTTC,-,TRBV19,14,-,TRBJ2-7
CASSLITALAGDQETQYF,TGTGCCAGCAGCCTTATAACAGCACTAGCGGGAGACCAAGAGACCCAGTACTTC,TRBD2,TRBV4-2,18,-,TRBJ2-5
CASSPPRAGMNEKLFF,TGTGCCAGCAGCCCGCCGAGGGCAGGTATGAATGAAAAACTGTTTTTT,-,TRBV5-5,16,-,TRBJ1-4
CSVANPQGYEQYF,TGCAGCGTCGCCAACCCTCAGGGTTACGAGCAGTACTTC,-,TRBV29-1,13,-,TRBJ2-7
CASSNNPGQGVGEQFF,TGTGCCAGCAGCAATAATCCGGGACAGGGGGTCGGTGAGCAGTTCTTC,TRBD1,TRBV7-3,16,-,TRBJ2-1
CASSIGTGSYEQYF,TGTGCCAGTAGTATTGGGACAGGCTCCTACGAGCAGTACTTC,TRBD1,TRBV19,14,few,TRBJ2-7
CASSPYPTDQETQYF,TGCGCCAGCAGCCCTTACCCGACAGACCAAGAGACCCAGTACTTC,-,TRBV4-1,15,-,TRBJ2-5